The source of this T cell receptor beta chain is a study of blood T cell repertoires in COVID-19. As for the study in general: Sites across the United States, Italy and Spain contributed samples from acute and convalescent COVID-19. From T cells, B-cell-depleted T cells, or PBMCs came the material, which was cDNA or gDNA.

Original analysis: Reference gene primer amplification gave estimated nucleated cell counts. Method: immunoSEQ multiplex PCR; TCRdb's copy keeps in-frame clones and lacks some. V, J and clone size are those of that table, while D and trimming were read from the DNA. The repertoire consists of roughly 230,000 clones, with approximately 89% occurring once and the leading ten covering about 4.6%. Specimen: peripheral blood. This sequence was found in a woman aged 40 to 50 who had recovered from COVID-19.

In DNA form, the CDR3 reads TGTGCCATCAGAGGGGCCACCGGGACAGTTTTCACAGATACGCAGTATTTT. This encodes CAIRGATGTVFTDTQYF. The chain joins TRBV10-3 to TRBJ2-3, with TRBD1 matching over 7 bases. Germline-derived CDR1 and CDR2 are ENHRY and SYGVKD. Unmatched junction bases numbered 14, after V lost 6 bases and J lost 2 bases. The CDR3 has 17 amino acids.